This T cell receptor (beta chain) was captured in a study of post-analysis software for immune sequencing data. Per germline, CDR1 MGHRA and CDR2 YSYEKL. The V end was cut by 2 bases, the J end by 6 bases, with 18 bases between. The length of the CDR3 is 16 residues. Study-level points and caveats: TRBV segments more frequent in patients than in controls numbered several and included TRBV5-6, TRBV5-1 and TRBV20-1. Comparison with controls showed significantly lower normalized Chao1 diversity in multiple sclerosis patients. Strong co-clustering by F measure was evident for samples that had been prepared in the same batch.

A few counts support this clonotype. Its antigen is currently unknown. The TCR beta cDNA libraries contained unique molecular identifiers. Yield was 450,000 to 650,000 cDNA molecules from around 1 to 10 million T cells. TCRdb re-called the PCR reads through MiXCR, storing one row per CDR3 protein. The sample yields hundreds of thousands of distinct CDR3 sequences, roughly 30% seen once. The sequence came from a girl between 5 and 17 years old with multiple sclerosis. V usage is TRBV4-1 and J usage is TRBJ2-3; D ambiguous. Source material: blood. CDR3 sequence reads: CASSQLPGPFWDTQYF. The CDR3 nucleotides read TGCGCCAGCAGCCAACTCCCAGGCCCCTTTTGGGATACGCAGTATTTT.